One TCR beta chain is described in this entry. The entry originates in a study of blood T cell repertoires in COVID-19. Using immunoSEQ multiplex PCR, the repertoire was profiled, and TCRdb retains in-frame clones only, with some absent. This table holds under 300,000 clones, 80% to 90% found once. Germline CDR1 and CDR2: LGHDT and YNNKEL (reference sequence). The CDR3 has 16 amino acids. The V and J ends lost 2 bases and 7 bases, in that order; junction bases with no gene match: 10. The sample was peripheral blood. This TCR came from a woman between 65 and 79 years old with acute or convalescent COVID-19. The chain couples TRBV3-1 (or the pseudogene TRBV3-2) to TRBJ2-1, with 8 positions matching TRBD2. The CDR3, as DNA: TGTGCCAGCAGCCAATACGCGGGGGGCGCGAGAAATGAGCAGTTCTTC. Its translation is CASSQYAGGARNEQFF.